The TCR beta chain described here comes from a study of regulatory T cells in long-lasting Graves disease (dated by TCRdb to about 2021). Regarding the research as a whole: Antithyroid drugs had been taken for less than 3 months by newly diagnosed Graves' disease patients. TCR sequencing covered some 13 persistent and some 20 newly diagnosed Graves' disease patients, 33 samples in total. The study was conducted in China and was registered as a clinical trial. Peripheral blood TCR sequencing and RNA sequencing compared persistent Graves' disease patients with newly diagnosed Graves' disease patients.

V lost 7 bases and J lost 5 bases, and the count of bases not matched to a germline gene is 7. CDR3 length: 14 amino acids, cysteine to phenylalanine. The read is trimmed to its CDR3 DNA, 42 bases read in frame from base 1. Sequences SGHAT (CDR1) and FQNNGV (CDR2) are obtained from the germline V gene. This specimen's time point label, interpreted: newly diagnosed GD, antithyroid drugs for less than 3 months. RNA was extracted from PBMCs in TRIzol for both TCR sequencing and RNA sequencing. Graves' disease was diagnosed according to American Thyroid Association guidelines. Recruitment of patients was carried out at an endocrinology department in Xi'an, China. Each patient gave approximately 10 milliliters of peripheral blood, collected in an EDTA anticoagulant tube. Ficoll Paque Plus density gradient separation was used to isolate PBMCs, and no further T cell sorting was done. An Agilent 2100 Bioanalyzer and agarose gel were used to check RNA quality, while a NanoDrop 2000 measured RNA concentration.

Receptor libraries were prepared by multiplex PCR. Instrument on record: Illumina HiSeq 4000. iRepertoire HTBI primers and Arm-PCR amplification of CDR3 regions were used to construct TCR beta libraries. Before sequencing, the PCR products underwent gel purification. Under the source paper's analysis protocol: A total of around 66 TRBV and approximately 15 TRBJ segments were identified across samples and were used for gene usage analysis of CDR3 amino acid clonotypes. Filtered high-quality paired reads were merged into contigs using COPE and FqMerger. BLAST was used to align contigs to IMGT TRBV, TRBD and TRBJ reference genes, with CDR3 defined following IMGT. Any clonotype with a frequency above 0.1% was classified as a highly expanded clone. Shannon entropy was used to measure repertoire diversity, and the Gini coefficient was used to measure V-J evenness. Public clonotypes were defined as clonotypes shared by more than one individual. TCRdb trimmed public reads at Q25 via fastp, called clones via MiXCR and kept in-frame beta chains. Each record represents a unique CDR3 protein, reported with the most common genes and DNA among its rows. It is TCRdb's table, rather than the study itself, that gives the V and J calls and clone size. In this sample the table shows approximately 390,000 distinct CDR3 sequences, around 15% of which occur a single time. Jointly, the top ten make up 20% of the sample.

Study-level results and caveats: Because the primary lesion, thyroid tissue, could not be accessed, the study looked at peripheral blood alone. As a limitation, the authors acknowledged that the small sample size may reduce accuracy. Compared with newly diagnosed patients, patients with persistent Graves' disease had lower TCR Shannon entropy and fewer highly expanded clones, which suggests clonal expansion. TRBV28, TRBJ1-2 and TRBJ2-5 were preferentially used in persistent disease, while TRBV20-1 and TRBJ2-1 were favored in newly diagnosed disease. Sequencing and analysis were restricted to the TCR beta chain. More public clonotypes were shared among persistent patients (around 3,000) than among newly diagnosed patients (roughly 1,000).

Comments on this clonotype: No antigen is known for it. Within one base of it there is no much larger clone, and no base qualities were kept.

The sample also formed part of further work on T cells in Graves' hyperthyroidism and ophthalmopathy. The second source states: Stable Graves' hyperthyroidism was defined as no progression to ophthalmopathy during 18 months of follow-up. The hyperthyroidism patients were between 18 and 65 years old and newly diagnosed, with a disease duration of less than 2 months. Exclusion was applied to patients with uncontrolled infections, other autoimmune diseases, pregnancy or lactation. Diagnoses relied on clinical symptoms, serum thyroxine and TRAb, thyroid ultrasound and orbital computed tomography. A first-round RT-PCR of the TCR CDR3 used the HTBI primer set with the Qiagen OneStep RT-PCR kit. Most expanded thyroid clonotypes (frequency above 0.001) were also found in blood, which suggests that blood repertoires may mirror thyroid immune responses. A model built on a 13 V-J signature distinguished ophthalmopathy from stable hyperthyroidism, reaching 85% to 90% sensitivity and around 81% specificity in cross-validation and 80%/75% in testing. In validation, the model predicted progression to ophthalmopathy with approximately 70% sensitivity and approximately 78% specificity, a median of roughly seven months before onset. A discovery cohort of 95 to 100 patients, approximately 45 with Graves' ophthalmopathy and approximately 57 with stable Graves' hyperthyroidism, was used to find distinguishing TCR V-J signatures. Whether ophthalmopathy could be predicted prospectively was tested in an independent validation cohort made up of 18 to 20 hyperthyroidism patients plus 17 patients who later progressed to ophthalmopathy. For training and testing, the 100 or so patients in the discovery cohort were randomly divided in a 7:3 ratio. In about 6 Graves' hyperthyroidism patients, the study also compared T-cell repertoires from thyroid tissue with T-cell repertoires from blood. After blood sampling, hyperthyroidism patients were treated with methimazole at a starting dose of 30 mg daily, and ophthalmopathy patients were treated with high-dose intravenous methylprednisolone. A second multiplex PCR round built the libraries, followed by size selection and purification. Libraries were sequenced paired-end with 100 bp reads on an Illumina HiSeq2000. SOAPnuke was used to process the raw data, with reads discarded if the reads contained adapters or uncalled bases, had a mean Phred below 15, or lacked an exact constant-primer or identifier match. COPE v1.2.5 was used to merge high-quality paired reads, and clonotypes were defined as unique nucleotide sequences. MiTCR v1.1 was used to align clonotypes to the IMGT TRBV, TRBD and TRBJ reference segments. The analysis included only V-J combinations with a frequency above 0.0001, which together covered more than 98% of the repertoires. The TCS score was defined as F50 (clonal expansion) divided by E x V (chaos), with BLOSUM62-based TCRdist calculated between CDR3 peptides within each V-J. Welch's t-statistics and random forest reduced roughly 530 V-J features to 10 to 15, which were used in a naive Bayes classifier (R e1071). Sample size was not statistically predetermined, and investigators were not blinded to group allocation. The paper reports TCR Vbeta CDR3 sequencing of more than 120 peripheral blood samples: approximately 41 ophthalmopathy, about 75 hyperthyroidism and approximately 17 progressor patients.

The source was peripheral blood mononuclear cells (PBMCs), collected at new diagnosis, from a patient treated with antithyroid drugs. The chain couples TRBV11-2 to TRBJ1-2; TRBD1 matches 10 bases in the middle. The clonotype originates from a woman under 30 with Graves disease. Donor details come from another sample of the same person, matched by shared clones. The encoded CDR3 is CASKKRDRGYGYTF. The DNA is TGTGCCAGCAAAAAGCGGGACAGGGGTTATGGCTACACCTTC.